Sequencing of this TCR beta chain was carried out in a study of shared clonotypes between healthy human individuals. The germline gives CDR1 SGHRS, CDR2 YFSETQ. There are 16 residues in the CDR3. Germline trimming cut 4 bases from V and 2 bases from J; bases unmatched to any gene: 7. Method: immunoSEQ multiplex PCR; TCRdb's copy keeps in-frame clones and lacks some. The sample carries about 2 million clones, 85% to 95% recorded once. The chain combines TRBV5-1 with TRBJ2-5; 11 bases are a match to TRBD2. The specimen sequenced was naive CD4+ T cells sorted from blood. Subset denoted: CD45RA+ positively selected. The TCR sequence derives from a man between 18 and 29 years old in good health. CDR3 DNA sequence: TGCGCCAGCAGCCCCCGGACTAGCGGGTTTCAAGAGACCCAGTACTTC. Encoded protein: CASSPRTSGFQETQYF.